The rows below give T cell receptor beta chains drawn from one sample of a study of blood T cell repertoires in COVID-19. The table came from immunoSEQ multiplex PCR; TCRdb's copy has only in-frame clones and leaves some out. The data contain hundreds of thousands of clones, more than 65% of them singletons. Sequenced sample: peripheral blood. All receptors come from a woman over 75 with acute or convalescent COVID-19. CDR3s leave out the opening cysteine and the closing phenylalanine or tryptophan. The order of the fields is J gene, V gene, CDR3 protein.

J: TRBJ2-3
V: TRBV3-1/TRBV3-2
CDR3: ASSQGTSGGDTQY

J: TRBJ1-2
V: TRBV18
CDR3: ASSPIVGQGYGYT

J: TRBJ2-6
V: TRBV12-3/TRBV12-4
CDR3: ASRGSGANVLT

J: TRBJ1-5
V: TRBV18
CDR3: ASSGRTDNQPQH

J: TRBJ1-1
V: TRBV25-1
CDR3: ASSAFTGTGAEAF

J: TRBJ2-4
V: TRBV11-3
CDR3: ASSLLGGGGTKNIQY

J: TRBJ2-7
V: TRBV5-6
CDR3: ASSLPVRTGEYEQY

J: TRBJ1-2
V: TRBV5-1
CDR3: ASSLGLGSYGYT

J: TRBJ2-1
V: TRBV29-1
CDR3: SVEEPGFRSYNEQF

J: TRBJ2-7
V: TRBV27
CDR3: ASSRKGTGEREQY

J: TRBJ1-5
V: TRBV2
CDR3: ASTSGGPWQPQH